A single T cell receptor beta chain is shown here with its context. What it recognizes is unknown. Using immunoSEQ multiplex PCR, the repertoire was profiled, and TCRdb retains in-frame clones only, with some absent. The data show about 36,000 clones, approximately 80% seen once. This sample is part of a study of PD-L1 blockade in urothelial cancer. The germline V gene has CDR1 MDHEN and CDR2 SYDVKM. V shed 7 bases and J 8 bases; nucleotides not matched to a gene: 12. The CDR3 is 14 amino acids. The time point here: peripheral blood 6 weeks after treatment start. Study-wide results and caveats: When measured at 3 weeks, tumor-associated blood clones expanded more in durable-benefit patients. A pretreatment blood TCR clonality that fell below the median predicted better progression-free and overall survival.

Sequenced here: PBMCs, sampled around atezolizumab (anti-PD-L1) treatment. The TCR comes from a man between 40 and 49 years old with urothelial cancer. The chain couples TRBV28 to TRBJ1-2, with 8 bases matching TRBD1. Written as DNA, the CDR3 is TGTGCCAGCACCTTAGGCAGGGGGCTAGGGGGCTACACCTTC. Protein sequence: CASTLGRGLGGYTF.